The entry below gives a single T cell receptor (beta chain) sequence along with its context. Its antigen is not known. This record comes from a study of cytomegalovirus exposure and HLA in healthy donors. The study ran its PCR with 60 Vbeta and 13 Jbeta primers. The table came from immunoSEQ multiplex PCR; TCRdb's copy has only in-frame clones and leaves some out. The top ten hold 2.1% of the sample, which has some 140,000 clones, less than 80% seen once. Study-level points and caveats: It was assumed in the presence/absence analyses that sequencing depth was roughly uniform across donors. Investigators reported 164 TCR beta chains as tied to cytomegalovirus. In vitro work confirmed that a few CMV-associated chains recognize CMV antigens. Data from an earlier analysis indicated that most TCR beta V segments were productive either about 87% or about 30% of the time.

The source of this sequence is a man aged 25 to 45 in good health and CMV-seronegative. Sample: PBMCs.

The CDR3 coding sequence is TGTGCCAGCAGCCGATACAGTGAAGCTTTCTTT. It translates to CASSRYSEAFF. The chain couples TRBV14 to TRBJ1-1, with D hard to call. V was shortened by 4 bases and J by 7 bases, with 7 bases between the two germline ends. Germline values: CDR1 SGHDN, CDR2 FVKESK. CDR3 length: 11 residues.